Included here is one TCR beta chain sequence, with context. TCRdb independently ran MiXCR on the 5' RACE reads; one entry per CDR3 protein. The sample lists more than 150,000 distinct CDR3 sequences; more than 10% were seen once. The J segment lost 10 bases and the V segment lost 5 bases, leaving 8 bases of the junction unmatched. CDR1 is LNHNV and CDR2 is YYDKDF in the germline V gene (reference sequence). The CDR3 is 16 residues long. The data belong to a study of CD8 T cells in ankylosing spondylitis. The receptor's source is a male donor with ankylosing spondylitis or in good health (not recorded which). The J gene is TRBJ2-1, the V gene TRBV15; 16 bases are shared with TRBD2. Sequenced input: blood, either unsorted or a sorted T cell fraction (not recorded which). CDR3 nucleotides: TGTGCCACCAGCTCCGGGACTAGCGGGAGGGCATACGAGCAGTTCTTC. Translation gives CATSSGTSGRAYEQFF.